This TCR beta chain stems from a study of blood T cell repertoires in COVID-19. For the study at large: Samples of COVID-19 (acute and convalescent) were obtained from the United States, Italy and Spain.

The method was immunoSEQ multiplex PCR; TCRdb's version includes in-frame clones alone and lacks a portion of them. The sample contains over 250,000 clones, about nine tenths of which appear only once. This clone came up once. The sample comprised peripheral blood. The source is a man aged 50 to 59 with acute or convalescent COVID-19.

CDR3 protein: CASSRPTSGGNEQYF. CDR3 nucleotides: TGTGCCAGCAGTCGTCCGACTAGCGGGGGAAACGAGCAGTACTTC. The rearrangement uses TRBV6-5 and TRBJ2-7, with 12 bases fitting TRBD2. Germline V lookup: CDR1 MNHEY, CDR2 SVGAGI. This CDR3 is built from 15 residues. With V trimmed by 5 bases and J by 5 bases, 7 bases remained unmatched.